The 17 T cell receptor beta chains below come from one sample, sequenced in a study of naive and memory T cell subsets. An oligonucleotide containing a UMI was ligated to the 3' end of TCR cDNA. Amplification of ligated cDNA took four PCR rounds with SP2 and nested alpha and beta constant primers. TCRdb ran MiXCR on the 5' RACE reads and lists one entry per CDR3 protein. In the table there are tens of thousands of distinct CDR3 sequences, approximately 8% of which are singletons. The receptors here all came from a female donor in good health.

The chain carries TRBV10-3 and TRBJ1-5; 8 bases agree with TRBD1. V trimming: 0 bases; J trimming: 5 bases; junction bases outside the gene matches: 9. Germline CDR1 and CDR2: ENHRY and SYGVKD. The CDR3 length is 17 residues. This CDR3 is CAISESWTGRVDQPQHF. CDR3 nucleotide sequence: TGTGCCATCAGTGAGTCTTGGACAGGGAGAGTGGATCAGCCCCAGCATTTT.

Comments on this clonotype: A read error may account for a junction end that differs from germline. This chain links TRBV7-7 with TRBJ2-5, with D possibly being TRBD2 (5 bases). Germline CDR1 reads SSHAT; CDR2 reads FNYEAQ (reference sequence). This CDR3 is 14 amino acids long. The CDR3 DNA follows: TGTGCTAGCAGCTTAGCGACTGGTCAAGAGACCCAGTACTTC. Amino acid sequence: CASSLATGQETQYF.

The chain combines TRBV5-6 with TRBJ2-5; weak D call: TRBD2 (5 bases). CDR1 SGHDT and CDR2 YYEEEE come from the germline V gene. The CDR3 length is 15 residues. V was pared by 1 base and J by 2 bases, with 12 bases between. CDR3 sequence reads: CASSLTGVGQETQYF. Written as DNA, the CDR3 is TGTGCCAGCAGCTTGACCGGGGTGGGGCAAGAGACCCAGTACTTC. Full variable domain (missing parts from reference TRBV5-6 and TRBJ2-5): DAGVTQSPTHLIKTRGQQVTLRCSPKSGHDTVSWYQQALGQGPQFIFQYYEEEERQRGNFPDRFSGHQFPNYSSELNVNALLLGDSALYLCASSLTGVGQETQYFGPGTRLLVL.

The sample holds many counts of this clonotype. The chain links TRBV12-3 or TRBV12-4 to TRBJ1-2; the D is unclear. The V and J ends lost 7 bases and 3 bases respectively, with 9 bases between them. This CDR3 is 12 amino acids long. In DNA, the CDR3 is TGTGCCAGCACCCCCGGGGACTATGGCTACACCTTC. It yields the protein CASTPGDYGYTF.

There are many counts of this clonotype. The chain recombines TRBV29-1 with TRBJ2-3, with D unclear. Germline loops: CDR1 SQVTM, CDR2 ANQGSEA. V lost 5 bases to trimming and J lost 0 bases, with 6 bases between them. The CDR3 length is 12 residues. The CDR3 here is CSVTPSTDTQYF. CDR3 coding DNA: TGCAGCGTTACCCCTAGCACAGATACGCAGTATTTT.

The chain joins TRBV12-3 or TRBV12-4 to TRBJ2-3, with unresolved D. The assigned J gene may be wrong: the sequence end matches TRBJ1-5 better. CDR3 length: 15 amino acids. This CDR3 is CASSFFGGRRDTQHF. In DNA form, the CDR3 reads TGTGCCAGCAGTTTTTTCGGCGGGAGAAGAGATACGCAGCATTTT.

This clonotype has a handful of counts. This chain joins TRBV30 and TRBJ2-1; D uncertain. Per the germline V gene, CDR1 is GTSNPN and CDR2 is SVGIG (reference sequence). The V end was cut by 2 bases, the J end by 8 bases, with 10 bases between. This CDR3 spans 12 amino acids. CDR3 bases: TGTGCCTGGAGTCGGAGATTAGATGAGCAGTTCTTC. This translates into CAWSRRLDEQFF.

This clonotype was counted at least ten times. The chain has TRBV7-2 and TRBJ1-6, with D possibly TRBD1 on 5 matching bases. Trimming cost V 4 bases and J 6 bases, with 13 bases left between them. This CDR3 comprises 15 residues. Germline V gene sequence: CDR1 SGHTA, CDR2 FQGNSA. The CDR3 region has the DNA TGTGCCAGCAGCTCCCGGGGGGAGACTAATTCACCCCTCCACTTT. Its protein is CASSSRGETNSPLHF.

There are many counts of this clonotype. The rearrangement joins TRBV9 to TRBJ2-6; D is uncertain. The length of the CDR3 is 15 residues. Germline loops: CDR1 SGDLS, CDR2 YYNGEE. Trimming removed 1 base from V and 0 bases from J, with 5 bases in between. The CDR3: CASSVRNSGANVLTF. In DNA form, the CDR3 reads TGTGCCAGCAGCGTAAGGAACTCTGGGGCCAACGTCCTGACTTTC.

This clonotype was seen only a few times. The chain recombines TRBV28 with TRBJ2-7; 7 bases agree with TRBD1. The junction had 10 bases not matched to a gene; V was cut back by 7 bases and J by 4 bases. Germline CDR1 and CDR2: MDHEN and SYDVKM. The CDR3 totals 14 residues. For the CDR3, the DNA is TGTGCCAGCATGATGCTAGGGACAGCTTACGAGCAGTACTTC. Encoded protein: CASMMLGTAYEQYF.

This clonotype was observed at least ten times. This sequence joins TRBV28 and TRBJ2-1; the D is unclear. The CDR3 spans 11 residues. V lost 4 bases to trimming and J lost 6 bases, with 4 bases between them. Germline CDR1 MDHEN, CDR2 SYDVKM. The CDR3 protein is CASSSPNEQFF. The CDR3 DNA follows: TGTGCCAGCAGTTCCCCCAATGAGCAGTTCTTC.

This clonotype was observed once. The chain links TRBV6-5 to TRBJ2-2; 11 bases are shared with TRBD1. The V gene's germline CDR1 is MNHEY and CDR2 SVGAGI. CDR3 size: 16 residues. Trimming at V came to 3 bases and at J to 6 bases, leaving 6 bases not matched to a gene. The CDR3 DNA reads TGTGCCAGCAGTTATATTGGACAGGGGGCGTCCGGGGAGCTGTTTTTT. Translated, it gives CASSYIGQGASGELFF.

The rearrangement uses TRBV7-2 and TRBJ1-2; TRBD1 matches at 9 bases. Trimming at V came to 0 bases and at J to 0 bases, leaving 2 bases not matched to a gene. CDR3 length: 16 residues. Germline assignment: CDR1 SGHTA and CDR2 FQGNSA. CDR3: CASSLAGTGTNYGYTF. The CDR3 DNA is TGTGCCAGCAGCTTAGCTGGGACAGGGACTAACTATGGCTACACCTTC.

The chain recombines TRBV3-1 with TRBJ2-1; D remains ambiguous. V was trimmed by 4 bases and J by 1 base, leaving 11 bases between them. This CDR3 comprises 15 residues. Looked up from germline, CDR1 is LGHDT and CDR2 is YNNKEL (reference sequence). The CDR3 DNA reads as TGTGCCAGCAGCCTTCGAATGGTGTCCTACAATGAGCAGTTCTTC. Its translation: CASSLRMVSYNEQFF.

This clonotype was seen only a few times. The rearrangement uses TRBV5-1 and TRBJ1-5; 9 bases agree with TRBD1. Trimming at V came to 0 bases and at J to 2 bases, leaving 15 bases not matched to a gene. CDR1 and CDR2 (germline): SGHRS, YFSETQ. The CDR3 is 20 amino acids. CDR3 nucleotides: TGCGCCAGCAGCTTGGAGTTCTGCGGGACAGGGAATGGGGGCAATCAGCCCCAGCATTTT. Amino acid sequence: CASSLEFCGTGNGGNQPQHF.

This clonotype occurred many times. In nucleotides, the CDR3 is TGTGCCAGCAGTTTGTCTAGCGGGAATTACGAGCAGTACTTC. This sequence encodes CASSLSSGNYEQYF. The rearrangement joins TRBV28 to TRBJ2-7; 9 bases map to TRBD2. The J segment lost 4 bases and the V segment lost 3 bases, leaving 4 bases of the junction unmatched. The CDR3 contains 14 residues. CDR1 MDHEN and CDR2 SYDVKM come from the germline V gene.

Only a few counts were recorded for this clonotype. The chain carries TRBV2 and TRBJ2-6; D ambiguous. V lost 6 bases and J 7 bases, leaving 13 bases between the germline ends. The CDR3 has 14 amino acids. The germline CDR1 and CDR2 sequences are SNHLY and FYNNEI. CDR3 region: CASRTANGANVLTF. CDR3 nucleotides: TGTGCCAGCAGGACTGCGAACGGAGCCAACGTCCTGACTTTC.